Presented here are 9 T cell receptor beta chains from one specimen sequenced in a study of T-cell reconstitution after alpha-beta-depleted transplantation in children. Findings and caveats of the study: Counts and diversity of T cells one year after transplant came mostly from newly produced T cells.

Construction of the TCRbeta library involved unique molecular identifiers. TCRdb re-called the PCR reads with MiXCR, one entry per CDR3 protein. This sample has hundreds of thousands of distinct CDR3 sequences; 6% to 10% occur once, and the top ten carry around 10%. These TCRs' antigens remain unknown. The specimen was peripheral blood, collected 360 days after TCRalphabeta/CD19-depleted stem cell transplant. These receptors all come from a female patient between 2 and 15 years old who had a stem cell transplant for Fanconi anemia, so the T cells may come from the graft donor.

This clonotype was seen a handful of times. CDR3 bases: TGCAGTGCTAGAGATGCATCAGGGAGCTTGGATCAGCCCCAGCATTTT. This gives the protein CSARDASGSLDQPQHF. V and J are TRBV20-1 and TRBJ1-5; TRBD1 is a possible D gene (5 bases). The CDR3 length is 16 residues. Looked up from germline, CDR1 is DFQATT and CDR2 is SNEGSKA (reference sequence). V lost 0 bases and J 5 bases, leaving 17 bases between the germline ends.

This clonotype was detected many times. The rearrangement joins TRBV20-1 to TRBJ2-1, with 8 bases fitting TRBD1. The CDR3 has 16 residues. The germline gives CDR1 DFQATT, CDR2 SNEGSKA (reference sequence). V shed 0 bases, J shed 12 bases, and the junction held 16 bases outside the gene matches. The CDR3 DNA sequence: TGCAGTGCTAGAGATCGGTTGACAGGGGTCTTAAGGGGGCAGTTCTTC. Protein product: CSARDRLTGVLRGQFF.

This clonotype has more than one count but fewer than ten. The V gene is TRBV12-3 or TRBV12-4, the J gene TRBJ1-2, with 12 nucleotides matching TRBD1. CDR3 length equals 17 residues. With V trimmed by 5 bases and J by 7 bases, 14 bases remained unmatched. In DNA, the CDR3 is TGTGCCAGCAGTGGGGACAGGGGGCGCATCGTTCCCTCTGGCTACACCTTC. Translating gives CASSGDRGRIVPSGYTF.

This clonotype was seen ten or more times. The CDR3 bases are TGCGCCAGCAGCTTTTTCTGGCGGGAGGGCCAAACTTCCTACAATGAGCAGTTCTTC. This codes for CASSFFWREGQTSYNEQFF. This chain uses TRBV5-1 with TRBJ2-1, with 9 bases identical to TRBD2. Germline CDR1 and CDR2: SGHRS and YFSETQ. The CDR3 has 19 residues. V dropped 2 bases and J dropped 1; count of bases not matched to a gene: 13.

The sample holds a few counts of this clonotype. The chain employs TRBV20-1 and TRBJ2-7; weak D call: TRBD1 (6 bases). Germline values: CDR1 DFQATT, CDR2 SNEGSKA (reference sequence). This CDR3 spans 13 amino acids. V was clipped by 6 bases and J by 5 bases, with 17 bases between them. In DNA, the CDR3 is TGCAGTGCCAAGATCCAGGGGTCCCACGAGCAGTACTTC. It codes for CSAKIQGSHEQYF.

This clonotype was observed many times. This chain connects TRBV9 to TRBJ1-6; no clear D gene. This CDR3 has 14 amino acids. Trimming removed 3 bases at V and 7 bases at J, with 11 bases between. Germline CDR1 reads SGDLS; CDR2 reads YYNGEE. CDR3 DNA: TGTGCCAGCAGCGCCTGGACGGGGAATTCACCCCTCCACTTT. Translated: CASSAWTGNSPLHF.

This clonotype has at least ten counts. The genes are TRBV3-1 and TRBJ1-1; 8 nucleotides match TRBD1. Germline loops: CDR1 LGHDT, CDR2 YNNKEL (reference sequence). The J segment lost 2 bases and the V segment lost 3 bases, leaving 5 bases of the junction unmatched. This CDR3 region has 15 residues. In DNA, the CDR3 is TGTGCCAGCAGCCACACAGGGGGATCCAACACTGAAGCTTTCTTT. It translates to CASSHTGGSNTEAFF.

This clonotype appeared many times. The chain couples TRBV20-1 to TRBJ2-7; 16 bases are shared with TRBD2. J was trimmed by 3 bases and V by 4 bases; bases with no gene match: 9. CDR3 length: 17 amino acids. Germline-derived CDR1 and CDR2 are DFQATT and SNEGSKA (reference sequence). The CDR3 nucleotides are TGCAGTGCTACCGGGACTAGCGGGGGGGCCTTTCACTACGAGCAGTACTTC. Its protein product is CSATGTSGGAFHYEQYF.

This clonotype came up a few times. One end of the junction fails to match germline, which may point to a read error. The chain joins TRBV12-3 or TRBV12-4 to TRBJ2-1, with TRBD2 matching over 9 bases. The CDR3 length is 19 residues. The CDR3 DNA is TGTACCAGCAGTTTAGTCTTAGCGGGGGCCGCAAGCTCCTACAATGAGCAGTTCTTC. This sequence encodes CTSSLVLAGAASSYNEQFF.